Each of the 10 T cell receptor beta chains below was sequenced from the same sample in a study of T cells in Graves' hyperthyroidism and ophthalmopathy. Amplification of TCR beta CDR3 regions used RNA as the template. HTBI primers were the set used in a first-round RT-PCR of the TCR CDR3. Each CDR3 protein is one row after TCRdb ran MiXCR on the multiplex PCR reads. Among 560,000 or so distinct CDR3 sequences listed, roughly 21% were seen once. Sequences were obtained from blood. These receptors were obtained from a middle-aged man with Graves' ophthalmopathy.

This clonotype was recorded a few times. The chain recombines TRBV7-3 with TRBJ1-1, with D perhaps TRBD1 (6 bases). There are 14 residues in the CDR3. The germline gives CDR1 SGHTA, CDR2 FQGTGA. The V gene lost 5 bases and the J gene lost 4 bases, with 14 bases spanning the gap. The CDR3 DNA reads TGTGCCAGCAGCACACAGGGATCGATCACTGAAGCTTTCTTT. It specifies CASSTQGSITEAFF.

This sequence joins TRBV27 and TRBJ2-3; D gene ambiguous. Trimming left V 5 bases short and J 5 bases short, with 14 bases between. This CDR3 has 14 residues. CDR1 MNHEY and CDR2 SMNVEV come from the germline V gene (reference sequence). CDR3 loop: CASSPALRRDTQYF. For the CDR3, the DNA is TGTGCCAGCAGTCCCGCCTTAAGGAGAGATACGCAGTATTTT.

This clonotype has ten or more counts. The chain has TRBV2 and TRBJ1-4; D may be TRBD1 (6 bases). CDR3 length equals 14 residues. V was cut by 6 bases and J by 0 bases, with 8 bases left in between. Germline lookup yields CDR1 SNHLY and CDR2 FYNNEI. CDR3 in DNA: TGTGCCAGCAGCGGACAGACAACTAATGAAAAACTGTTTTTT. This sequence encodes CASSGQTTNEKLFF.

This clonotype appeared a few times. The chain combines TRBV4-1 with TRBJ2-5; D ambiguous. The CDR3 length is 15 residues. The V gene lost 1 base and the J gene lost 1 base, with 10 bases spanning the gap. Germline CDR1 reads MGHRA; CDR2 reads YSYEKL. The CDR3 DNA follows: TGCGCCAGCAGCCAAGGTTCTAGGACCCAAGAGACCCAGTACTTC. Encoded protein: CASSQGSRTQETQYF.

This clonotype was counted only a few times. V gene TRBV5-1 combines with J gene TRBJ2-7; a possible D gene is TRBD1 (6 bases). The CDR3 is 13 amino acids. Between the trimmed V and J ends, which lost 4 bases and 5 bases, there was a span of 13 bases. Germline CDR1 reads SGHRS; CDR2 reads YFSETQ. DNA for the CDR3: TGCGCCAGCAGCCCCGGACAGTACAACGAGCAGTACTTC. This translates into CASSPGQYNEQYF. Variable domain in full (rest from reference TRBV5-1 and TRBJ2-7): KAGVTQTPRYLIKTRGQQVTLSCSPISGHRSVSWYQQTPGQGLQFLFEYFSETQRNKGNFPGRFSGRQFSNSRSEMNVSTLELGDSALYLCASSPGQYNEQYFGPGTRLTVT.

The chain links TRBV5-1 to TRBJ2-5, with 10 bases lining up with TRBD2. Looked up from germline, CDR1 is SGHRS and CDR2 is YFSETQ. V was pared by 0 bases and J by 0 bases, with 2 bases of the junction left unmatched. The CDR3 runs to 16 residues. The CDR3 DNA reads as TGCGCCAGCAGCTTGGCAGCGGGGGGGTACCAAGAGACCCAGTACTTC. Translating it yields CASSLAAGGYQETQYF.

The chain links TRBV7-2 to TRBJ1-1, with D possibly TRBD1 on 6 matching bases. V lost 3 bases, J lost 4 bases, and 15 bases lay in between. Germline V gene data show CDR1 as SGHTA and CDR2 as FQGNSA. The CDR3 length is 15 residues. CDR3 protein: CASSLNGIRGTEAFF. CDR3 in DNA: TGTGCCAGCAGCTTGAACGGTATCAGGGGCACTGAAGCTTTCTTT.

This clonotype was recorded a few times. The chain has TRBV2 and TRBJ1-1, with TRBD1 as a possible D gene (5 bases). The germline gives CDR1 SNHLY, CDR2 FYNNEI. This CDR3 has 12 residues. The germline V and J ends were trimmed by 3 bases and 12 bases, with 14 bases remaining between them. The CDR3 nucleotides are TGTGCCAGCAGTGAGGGGCTATCGGTGTCTTTCTTT. Translation gives CASSEGLSVSFF.

This clonotype has a count of ten or more. The V call is TRBV7-2, the J call TRBJ1-2; TRBD1 might be the D (6 bases). The CDR3 sequence is 15 residues long. Per the germline V gene, CDR1 is SGHTA and CDR2 is FQGNSA. V was shortened by 3 bases and J by 4 bases, with 15 bases between the two germline ends. CDR3 sequence reads: CASSFGGGTFYGYTF. DNA of the CDR3: TGTGCCAGCAGCTTTGGAGGGGGTACCTTCTATGGCTACACCTTC.

This clonotype has just a few counts. The chain employs TRBV7-9 and TRBJ1-4, with TRBD1 as a possible D gene (6 bases). V shed 4 bases and J shed 0 bases, with 12 bases lying between them. The CDR3 has 16 amino acids. Germline CDR1 is SEHNR and CDR2 is FQNEAQ (reference sequence). CDR3 amino acids: CASSSGATATNEKLFF. The CDR3 region has the DNA TGTGCCAGCAGCTCGGGGGCAACAGCAACTAATGAAAAACTGTTTTTT.